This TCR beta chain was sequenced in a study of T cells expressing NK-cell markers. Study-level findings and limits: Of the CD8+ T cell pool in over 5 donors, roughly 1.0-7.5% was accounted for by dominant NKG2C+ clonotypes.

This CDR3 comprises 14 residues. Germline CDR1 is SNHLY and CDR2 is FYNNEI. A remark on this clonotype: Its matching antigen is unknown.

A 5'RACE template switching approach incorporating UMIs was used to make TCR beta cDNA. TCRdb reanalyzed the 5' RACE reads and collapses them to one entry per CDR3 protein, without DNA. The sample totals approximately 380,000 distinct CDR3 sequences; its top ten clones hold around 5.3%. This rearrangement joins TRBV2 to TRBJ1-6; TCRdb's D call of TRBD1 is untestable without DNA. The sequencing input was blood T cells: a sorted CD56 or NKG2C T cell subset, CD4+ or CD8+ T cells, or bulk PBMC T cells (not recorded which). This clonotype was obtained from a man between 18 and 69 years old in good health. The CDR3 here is CASSRASTGSPLHF.